This TCR beta chain was observed in a study of cytotoxic CD8 clonotypes in ibrutinib-treated CLL. For the study at large: Each sample contained, on average, around 250,000 productive templates and roughly 96,000 productive rearrangements. General observations from the study: At ibrutinib response, clonality increased, and at progression it declined back toward baseline. Different sampling times were used for sustained-remission and progressing patients. Public clonotypes were uncommon and contracted or stayed stable on treatment.

The protocol was immunoSEQ multiplex PCR, while the TCRdb copy is restricted to in-frame clones and leaves out a portion. The sample records roughly 29,000 clones, roughly 59% being singletons. Regarding this clone: The antigen remains unidentified.

The sequence was obtained from a human donor with chronic lymphocytic leukemia. The sample in question was PBMCs, obtained before ibrutinib treatment.

CDR3 bases: TGTGCCAGCTCACCACCCATACGACAGGGGGCTGAGCAGTTCTTC. Encoded protein: CASSPPIRQGAEQFF. This chain joins TRBV18 and TRBJ2-1; 10 nucleotides align to TRBD1. Germline loops: CDR1 KGHSH, CDR2 LQKENI. The CDR3 has 15 residues. Trimming at V came to 0 bases and at J to 9 bases, leaving 5 bases not matched to a gene.